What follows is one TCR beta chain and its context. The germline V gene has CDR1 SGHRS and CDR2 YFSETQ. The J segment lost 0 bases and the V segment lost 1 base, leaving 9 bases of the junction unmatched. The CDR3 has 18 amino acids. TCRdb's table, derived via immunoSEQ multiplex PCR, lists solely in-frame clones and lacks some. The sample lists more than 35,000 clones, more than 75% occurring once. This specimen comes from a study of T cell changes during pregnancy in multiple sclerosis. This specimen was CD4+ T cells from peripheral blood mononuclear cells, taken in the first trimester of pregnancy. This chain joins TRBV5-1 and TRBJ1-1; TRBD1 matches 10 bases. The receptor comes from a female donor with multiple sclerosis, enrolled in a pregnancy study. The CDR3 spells CASSLLPGQGILNTEAFF. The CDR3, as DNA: TGCGCCAGCAGCTTGCTACCGGGACAGGGGATATTGAACACTGAAGCTTTCTTT.